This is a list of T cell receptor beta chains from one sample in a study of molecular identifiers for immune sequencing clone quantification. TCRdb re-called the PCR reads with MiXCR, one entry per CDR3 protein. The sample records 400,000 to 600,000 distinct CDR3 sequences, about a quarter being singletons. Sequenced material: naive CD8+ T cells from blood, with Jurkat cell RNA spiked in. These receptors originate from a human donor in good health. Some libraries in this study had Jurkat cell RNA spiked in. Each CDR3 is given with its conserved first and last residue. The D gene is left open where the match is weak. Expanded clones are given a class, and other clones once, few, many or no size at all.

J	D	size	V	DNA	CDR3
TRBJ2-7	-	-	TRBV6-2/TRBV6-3	TGTGCCAGCAGTTACACGAACAGGTGGGAGCAGTACTTC	CASSYTNRWEQYF
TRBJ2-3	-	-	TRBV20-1	TGCAGTGCTAGGGAGGGTATCACGCAGTATTTT	CSAREGITQYF
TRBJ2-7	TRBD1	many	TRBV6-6	TGTGCCAGCAGTTACCCGAGCGGACAGGGGAATGAGCAGTACTTC	CASSYPSGQGNEQYF
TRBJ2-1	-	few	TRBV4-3	TGCGCCGGCGCCGCAGCAGCGGGACAGGAATACAATGAGCAGTTCTTC	CAGAAAAGQEYNEQFF
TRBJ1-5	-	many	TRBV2	TGTGCCAGCAGTGAGTGGGGAAATAGCAATCAGCCCCAGCATTTT	CASSEWGNSNQPQHF
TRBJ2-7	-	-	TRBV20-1	TGCAGTGCTAGTAGGTGGGGTAGCGCCAACACAGGGCCCGAGCAGTACTTC	CSASRWGSANTGPEQYF
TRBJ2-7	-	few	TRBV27	TGTGCCAGCAGTTCAGAACAGGGAATGAAATACGAGCAGTACTTC	CASSSEQGMKYEQYF
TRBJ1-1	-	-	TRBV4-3	TGCACCAGCAGCCAAGGGTCGCGGGGGGCTGAAGCTTTCTTT	CTSSQGSRGAEAFF
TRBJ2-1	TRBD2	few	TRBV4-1	TGCGCCAGCAGCCCCGGGACTAGGAGTCCAGATGAGCAGTTCTTC	CASSPGTRSPDEQFF
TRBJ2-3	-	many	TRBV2	TGTGCCAGTCGGGGGGCCGACTCCACAGATACGCAGTATTTT	CASRGADSTDTQYF
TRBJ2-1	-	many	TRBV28	TGTGCCAGCAATCGGGACCCACCACTTATCAATGAGCAGTTCTTC	CASNRDPPLINEQFF
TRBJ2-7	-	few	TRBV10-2	TGCGCCAGCAGTGCCGGACAGTTGGGGGAGCAGTACTTC	CASSAGQLGEQYF
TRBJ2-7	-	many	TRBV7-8	TGTGCCAGCAGCCCCGACTGGATACTCTACGAGCAGTACTTC	CASSPDWILYEQYF
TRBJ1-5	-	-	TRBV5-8	TGTGCCAGCAGCTTGGCCTTCAGGGACGAACGACAGCCCCAGCATTTT	CASSLAFRDERQPQHF
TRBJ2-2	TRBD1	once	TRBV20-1	TGCAGTGCTAGGGGGGACAGGGAGAACGCCGGGGAGCTGTTTTTT	CSARGDRENAGELFF
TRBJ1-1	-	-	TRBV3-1	TGTGCCAGCAGCCAATTAAAGACAGGATTGAACACTGAAGCTTTCTTT	CASSQLKTGLNTEAFF
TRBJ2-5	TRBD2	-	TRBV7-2	TGTGCCAGCAGCTGGCCGACTAGCGGGGGCCAAGAGACCCAGTACTTC	CASSWPTSGGQETQYF
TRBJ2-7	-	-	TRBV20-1	TGCAGTGCTAGAGATGGGGTGAGGGGGGCCTCCTACGAGCAGTACTTC	CSARDGVRGASYEQYF
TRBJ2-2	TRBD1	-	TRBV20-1	TGCAGTGTCCCGACAGGGCCCACCGGGGAGCCGTTTTTT	CSVPTGPTGEPFF
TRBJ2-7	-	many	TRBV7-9	TGTGCCAGCAGCCGGGTTATGCACGAGCAGTACTTC	CASSRVMHEQYF
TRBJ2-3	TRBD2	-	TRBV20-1	TGCAGTGCCCGGCAGCTGGGACTAGCGGGGGGCCCTAGCACAGATACGCAGTATTTT	CSARQLGLAGGPSTDTQYF
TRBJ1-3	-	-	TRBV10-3	TGTGCCATCAGTGAGTTGGGCAACTCTGGAAACACCATATATTTT	CAISELGNSGNTIYF
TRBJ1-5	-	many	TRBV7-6	TGTGCCAGCAGCTTAGCAACGAATCAGCCCCAGCATTTT	CASSLATNQPQHF
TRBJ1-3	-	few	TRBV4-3	TGCGCCAGCAGCCAAACGGCCGCCCCTGGGTCCTCTGGAAACACCATATATTTT	CASSQTAAPGSSGNTIYF
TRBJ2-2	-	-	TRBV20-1	TGCAGTGCTAGCGGGGCAAACACCGGGGAGCTGTTTTTT	CSASGANTGELFF
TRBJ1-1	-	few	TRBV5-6	TGTGCCAGCAGCTTGATTTTAAGCGCTGAAGCTTTCTTT	CASSLILSAEAFF
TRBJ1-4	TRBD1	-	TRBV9	TGTGCCAGCAGCGTAGAAGGGACAGGGAATGAAAAACTGTTTTTT	CASSVEGTGNEKLFF
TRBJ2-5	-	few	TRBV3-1	TGTGCCAGCAGCCATGCCTGGGACTTGCAAGAGACCCAGTACTTC	CASSHAWDLQETQYF
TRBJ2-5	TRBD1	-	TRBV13	TGTGCCAGCAGCTTAGGCCTAGGGGGCTTAGAGACCCAGTACTTC	CASSLGLGGLETQYF
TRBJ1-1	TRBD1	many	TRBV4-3	TGCGCCAGCAGCCAAGGCGAGGGACAGGCGGACACTGAAGCTTTCTTT	CASSQGEGQADTEAFF
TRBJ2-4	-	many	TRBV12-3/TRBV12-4	TGTGCCAGCAGTTTTGGCCTAGCCAAAAACATTCAGTACTTC	CASSFGLAKNIQYF
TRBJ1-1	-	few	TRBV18	TGTGCCAGCTCACCACCGATAAGTGGGGGCGTAAAGAACACTGAAGCTTTCTTT	CASSPPISGGVKNTEAFF
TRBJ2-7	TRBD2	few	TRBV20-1	TGCAGTGCCACGACCGGGGGGGTCTTAGCCGAGCAGTACTTC	CSATTGGVLAEQYF
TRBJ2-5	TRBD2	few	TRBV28	TGTGCCAGCAGTTTTTTCAGCGGGAGAGGTGAGACCCAGTACTTC	CASSFFSGRGETQYF
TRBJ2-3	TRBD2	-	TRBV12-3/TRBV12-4	TGTGCCAGCAGTTCCCTCGAAGACCGGGACTACCCAGATACGCAGTATTTT	CASSSLEDRDYPDTQYF
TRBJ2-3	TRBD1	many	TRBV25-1	TGTGCCAGCAGTGATCACGAAGGGGGCTCGGCAGATACGCAGTATTTT	CASSDHEGGSADTQYF
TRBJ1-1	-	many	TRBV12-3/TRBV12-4	TGTGCCAGCAGTTTAATAGGGGGTGACACTGAAGCTTTCTTT	CASSLIGGDTEAFF
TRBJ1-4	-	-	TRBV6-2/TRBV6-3	TGTGCCAGCAGTTACCCCGGGAGGGCCGGTAATGAAAAACTGTTTTTT	CASSYPGRAGNEKLFF
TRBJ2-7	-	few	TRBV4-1	TGCGCCAGCAGCCATGGCCGGGGGGCCTCCTACGAGCAGTACTTC	CASSHGRGASYEQYF
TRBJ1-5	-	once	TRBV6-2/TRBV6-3	TGTGTCAGTAGTTACTCTCCAGGTAGCAATCAGCCCCAGCATTTT	CVSSYSPGSNQPQHF
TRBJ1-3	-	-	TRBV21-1	TGTGCCAACCTGAGCAGCTCTGGAAACACCATATATTTT	CANLSSSGNTIYF
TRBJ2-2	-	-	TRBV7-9	TGTGCCAGCAGCTTTGGGGGGGCCGGGCACACCGGGGAGCTGTTTTTT	CASSFGGAGHTGELFF
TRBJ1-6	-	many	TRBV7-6	TGTGCCAGCAGCTTAGCGTCGGGTGGAGACGTCGGCGATTCACCCCTCCACTTT	CASSLASGGDVGDSPLHF
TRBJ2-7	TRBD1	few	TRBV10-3	TGTGCCATCAGTGACCCCGGACAGGGAGTACTCTACGAGCAGTACTTC	CAISDPGQGVLYEQYF
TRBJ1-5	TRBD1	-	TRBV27	TGTGCCAGCAGTGTACAGGGGATTACTCAGCCCCAGCATTTT	CASSVQGITQPQHF
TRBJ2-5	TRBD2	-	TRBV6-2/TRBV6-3	TGTGCCAGCAGTTACTCTATACTAGCGGGCCCCCAGTACTTC	CASSYSILAGPQYF
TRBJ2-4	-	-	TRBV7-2	TGTGCCAGCAGCCAAGAAATACAAGCGACCATAGCCAAAAACATTCAGTACTTC	CASSQEIQATIAKNIQYF
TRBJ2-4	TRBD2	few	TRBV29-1	TGCAGCGTTGAAACTAGCGGAGGGACCTTCGCAAACATTCAGTACTTC	CSVETSGGTFANIQYF
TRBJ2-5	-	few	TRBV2	TGTGCCAGCAGTGATAGTGGCTCAGAGACCCAGTACTTC	CASSDSGSETQYF
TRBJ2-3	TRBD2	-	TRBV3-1	TGTGCCAGCAGCCAAGAATGGGGGGGAGGTACGCAGTATTTT	CASSQEWGGGTQYF
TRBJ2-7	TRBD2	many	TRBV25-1	TGTGCCAGCAGTGGACTAGCGGGTACCTACGAGCAGTACTTC	CASSGLAGTYEQYF
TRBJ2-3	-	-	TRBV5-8	TGTGCCAGCAGCTGGCCTAGCGCAGATACGCAGTATTTT	CASSWPSADTQYF